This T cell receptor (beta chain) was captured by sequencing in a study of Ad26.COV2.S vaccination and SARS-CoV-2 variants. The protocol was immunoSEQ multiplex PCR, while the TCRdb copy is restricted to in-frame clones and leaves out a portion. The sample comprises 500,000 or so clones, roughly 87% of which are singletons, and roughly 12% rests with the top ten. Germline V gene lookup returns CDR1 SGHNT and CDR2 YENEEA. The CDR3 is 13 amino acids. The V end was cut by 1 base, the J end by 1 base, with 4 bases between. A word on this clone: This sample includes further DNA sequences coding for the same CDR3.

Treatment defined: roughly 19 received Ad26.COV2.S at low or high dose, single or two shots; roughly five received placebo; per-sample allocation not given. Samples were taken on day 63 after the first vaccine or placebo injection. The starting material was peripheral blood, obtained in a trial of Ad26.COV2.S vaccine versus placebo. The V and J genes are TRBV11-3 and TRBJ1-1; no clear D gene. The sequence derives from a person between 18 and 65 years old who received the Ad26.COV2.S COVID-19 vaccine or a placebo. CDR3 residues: CASSLAGNTEAFF. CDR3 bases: TGTGCCAGCAGCTTAGCTGGGAACACTGAAGCTTTCTTT.